The clone carrying this T cell receptor beta chain has a single count. Its antigen is currently unknown. Some clones are missing from TCRdb's copy, which holds only in-frame ones; the method was immunoSEQ multiplex PCR. The table includes about 78,000 clones, 80% to 90% detected once. The data derive from a study of radiation and T cells in renal cell carcinoma. Regarding time point: blood 4 weeks post-SBRT, at nephrectomy. Documented treatment: 15 Gy SBRT to primary tumor, nephrectomy 4 weeks later. Nephrectomy followed 15 Gy stereotactic body radiation by 4 weeks. The study, taken as a whole, reports: No pretreatment tumor biopsies were available for baseline clonotypes. From baseline, blood top tumor clonotypes peaked at 2 weeks post-radiation.

Trimming shortened V by 4 bases and J by 1 base, and 10 bases separated the two germline ends. The CDR3 contains 14 residues. CDR1 and CDR2 (germline): SGHTA, FQGNSA. The sequenced sample was blood, obtained from a patient whose treatment included radiotherapy and nephrectomy. The chain uses TRBV7-2 and TRBJ2-5; D gene uncertain. The TCR comes from a woman aged 65 to 85 with renal cell carcinoma. CDR3 protein: CASSSPPGQETQYF. The DNA of the CDR3 is TGTGCCAGCAGCTCCCCCCCGGGCCAAGAGACCCAGTACTTC.